Given below is one TCR beta chain in context. The junction and the germline gene differ at one end; a read error may be behind it. The sample comes from a study of blood T cells in healthy people across ages. The CDR3 is made up of 15 amino acids. Germline CDR1 and CDR2: KGHSH and LQKENI. A second PCR, run for about 6 to 12 cycles, used a sample-barcoded 5' primer plus a J-beta primer mix. TCRdb reprocessed the 5' RACE reads via MiXCR and lists one record per CDR3 protein. The sample includes 550,000 to 750,000 distinct CDR3 sequences, about 21% of them seen just once. The gene calls are TRBV18 and TRBJ2-1, with TRBD2 matching over 7 bases. The receptor's source is a man aged 65 to 79 in good health. Sequencing was done on a sample of blood. CDR3 amino acids: CASAPTGGEGNEQFF. The CDR3 DNA reads as TGTGCCAGCGCACCAACGGGAGGAGAGGGAAATGAGCAGTTCTTC.